This TCR beta chain was captured by sequencing in a study of beta chain features in type 1 diabetes. Study observations and caveats: In all four CD4+ subsets, TCRB CDR3 length was significantly, moderately reduced in type 1 diabetes.

Notes on this clone: No antigen is known for it. At one of its ends the junction is not consistent with the germline gene, which may arise from a read error.

Reverse transcribing all isolated RNA meant expressed TCRB transcripts were sequenced. Sequencing used immunoSEQ multiplex PCR; TCRdb keeps in-frame clones, though not all of them. The sample consists of about 930,000 clones, around a sixth of them appearing once. The receptor comes from a woman younger than 30 in good health. The sequencing sample was made of naive CD4+ T cells from blood.

DNA of the CDR3: TGCAGTCCTAGAGGGGATCGGGAGCTGTTTTTT. Residues: CSPRGDRELFF. The chain joins TRBV20-1 to TRBJ2-2; either TRBD1 or TRBD2 may supply D (5 bases each). This CDR3 region has 11 residues. The V gene's germline CDR1 is DFQATT and CDR2 SNEGSKA (reference sequence).